These T cell receptor beta chains were read from a single sample in a study of T cells in Graves' hyperthyroidism and ophthalmopathy. Each CDR3 protein is one row after TCRdb ran MiXCR on the multiplex PCR reads. The sample consists of approximately 720,000 distinct CDR3 sequences, 15% to 20% of them appearing once. The sequenced sample consisted of blood. Every receptor here comes from a woman between 50 and 59 years old with Graves' hyperthyroidism that later progressed to Graves' ophthalmopathy. Both conserved end residues are part of each CDR3. D genes are given only for firm matches. The listing skips clone size in some rows; elsewhere it reads once, few, many or a size class.

V gene	J gene	D gene	CDR3 length	clone size	CDR3 DNA	CDR3 protein
TRBV6-5	TRBJ1-4	NA	17	NA	TGTGCCAGCAGTTTCAACAATCCCGGCTCAACTAATGAAAAACTGTTTTTT	CASSFNNPGSTNEKLFF
TRBV6-4	TRBJ2-3	NA	16	few	TGTGCCAGCAGTGACACGGGGGGCCTCACCACAGATACGCAGTATTTT	CASSDTGGLTTDTQYF
TRBV20-1	TRBJ2-1	NA	16	few	TGCAGTGCTAGAGATGGGCTAGCTAAGCTCCCCAATGAGCAGTTCTTC	CSARDGLAKLPNEQFF
TRBV11-2	TRBJ2-5	TRBD1	14	many	TGTGCCAGCAGCTTAGAGTCAGGGGGCGAGACCCAGTACTTC	CASSLESGGETQYF
TRBV5-4	TRBJ2-1	TRBD1	14	NA	TGTGCCAGCAGGAAGGACAGGGGGCAGGGTGAGCAGTTCTTC	CASRKDRGQGEQFF
TRBV7-9	TRBJ1-4	NA	14	once	TGTGCCAGCAGCTTAGCATTTGGGGTTGAAAAACTGTTTTTT	CASSLAFGVEKLFF
TRBV2	TRBJ1-5	TRBD1	19	many	TGTGCCAGCAGTGAAGCGGGAGGGGGCGTAACTTATAGCAATCAGCCCCAGCATTTT	CASSEAGGGVTYSNQPQHF
TRBV6-1	TRBJ1-5	NA	14	many	TGTGCCAGCACCCTACAGGATAGCAATCAGCCCCAGCATTTT	CASTLQDSNQPQHF
TRBV20-1	TRBJ1-2	NA	14	few	TGCAGTGCTAGAGTTAGGGGGGCAGGTGGTGGCTACACCTTC	CSARVRGAGGGYTF
TRBV5-1	TRBJ1-6	TRBD1	15	NA	TGCGCCAGCAGCTTGGAGGGACAGTCTCGCTCACCCCTCCACTTT	CASSLEGQSRSPLHF
TRBV4-1	TRBJ1-5	NA	13	NA	TGCGCCGGCAGCGTACAGGGCGATCAGCCCCAGCATTTT	CAGSVQGDQPQHF
TRBV7-9	TRBJ1-1	NA	14	NA	TGTGCCACCAACGTGGGGGGGCAGAACACTGAAGCTTTCTTT	CATNVGGQNTEAFF
TRBV12-3/TRBV12-4	TRBJ2-1	TRBD2	16	few	TGTGCCAGCAGTCTCTCGACTAGCGGGGGGTCCCGGGGGCAGTTCTTC	CASSLSTSGGSRGQFF
TRBV5-1	TRBJ1-2	NA	18	few	TGCGCCAGCAGCTTGGTCAGCCAGGGCCTATCAGCTAACTATGGCTACACCTTC	CASSLVSQGLSANYGYTF
TRBV6-2/TRBV6-3	TRBJ1-4	NA	14	NA	TGTGCCAGCAGACCGGGACGGCAGACGCAGAAACTGTTTTTT	CASRPGRQTQKLFF
TRBV6-1	TRBJ2-3	TRBD2	14	NA	TGTGCCAGCAGTGAAGCGCCGGGGGAGGGTACGCAGTATTTT	CASSEAPGEGTQYF
TRBV6-1	TRBJ1-3	TRBD1	15	NA	TGTGCCAGCAGGCGTGGACAGGGGTCTGGAAACACCATATATTTT	CASRRGQGSGNTIYF
TRBV7-9	TRBJ1-1	TRBD1	15	many	TGTGCCAGCAGCTTGACAGGGGGCAAGAACACTGAAGCTTTCTTT	CASSLTGGKNTEAFF
TRBV6-9	TRBJ2-1	NA	12	NA	TGTGCCAGCGAGGACGGATACAATGAGCAGTTCTTC	CASEDGYNEQFF
TRBV3-1	TRBJ1-1	NA	15	few	TGTGCCAGCAGCCAAGATGGCGGGAGGTTAAGTGAAGCTTTCTTT	CASSQDGGRLSEAFF
TRBV27	TRBJ2-1	NA	15	few	TGTGCCAGCAGTTTATTCGGTGGGGGAATCAATGAGCAGTTCTTC	CASSLFGGGINEQFF
TRBV5-1	TRBJ2-2	NA	14	NA	TGCGCCAGCAGCTTGGCGGTCGGCCCATGGGAGCTGTTTTTT	CASSLAVGPWELFF
TRBV11-2	TRBJ2-1	TRBD2	16	many	TGTGCCAGCAGCTTGTCGGGGCGGGGGACTTACAATGAGCAGTTCTTC	CASSLSGRGTYNEQFF
TRBV7-3	TRBJ2-3	NA	15	many	TGTGCCAGCAGCTTAGAAGGGGGATGGGCAGATACGCAGTATTTT	CASSLEGGWADTQYF
TRBV30	TRBJ1-1	NA	12	many	TGTGCCTGGAGTGTAGATAGCACTGAAGCTTTCTTT	CAWSVDSTEAFF
TRBV20-1	TRBJ2-1	NA	16	few	TGCAGTGCTAGAGACCAGGGGACGGGGACGGGGTATGAGCAGTTCTTC	CSARDQGTGTGYEQFF
TRBV19	TRBJ2-5	TRBD1	14	NA	TGTGCCAGTAGATCGACAGGGGGCCGTGAGACCCAGTACTTC	CASRSTGGRETQYF
TRBV11-2	TRBJ2-3	TRBD1	13	few	TGTGCCAGCAGATATACAGGGGCAGATACGCAGTATTTT	CASRYTGADTQYF
TRBV29-1	TRBJ1-1	TRBD1	14	NA	TGCAGCGGGGCAGGGACAGGGCTGAACACTGAAGCTTTCTTT	CSGAGTGLNTEAFF
TRBV20-1	TRBJ1-6	TRBD1	14	NA	TGCAGTGCCCCGGACAGGGGCGGTAATTCACCCCTCCACTTT	CSAPDRGGNSPLHF
TRBV30	TRBJ1-5	TRBD1	13	few	TGTGCCTGGAGTGGGCAGGGGGTTCAGCCCCAGCATTTT	CAWSGQGVQPQHF